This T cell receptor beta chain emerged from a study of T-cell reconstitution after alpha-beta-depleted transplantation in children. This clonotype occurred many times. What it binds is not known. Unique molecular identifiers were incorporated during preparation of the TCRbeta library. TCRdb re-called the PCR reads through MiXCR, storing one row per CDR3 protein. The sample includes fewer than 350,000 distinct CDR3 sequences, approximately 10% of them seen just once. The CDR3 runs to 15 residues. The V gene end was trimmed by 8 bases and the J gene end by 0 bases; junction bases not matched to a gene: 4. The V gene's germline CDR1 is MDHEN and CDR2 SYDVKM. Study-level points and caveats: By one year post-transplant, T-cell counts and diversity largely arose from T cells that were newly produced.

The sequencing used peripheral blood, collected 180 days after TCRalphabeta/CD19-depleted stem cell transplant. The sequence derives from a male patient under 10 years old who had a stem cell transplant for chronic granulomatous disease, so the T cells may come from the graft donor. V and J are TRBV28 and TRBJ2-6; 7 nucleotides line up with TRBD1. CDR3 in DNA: TGTGCCAGCGTAGGGGGCAACTCTGGGGCCAACGTCCTGACTTTC. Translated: CASVGGNSGANVLTF.